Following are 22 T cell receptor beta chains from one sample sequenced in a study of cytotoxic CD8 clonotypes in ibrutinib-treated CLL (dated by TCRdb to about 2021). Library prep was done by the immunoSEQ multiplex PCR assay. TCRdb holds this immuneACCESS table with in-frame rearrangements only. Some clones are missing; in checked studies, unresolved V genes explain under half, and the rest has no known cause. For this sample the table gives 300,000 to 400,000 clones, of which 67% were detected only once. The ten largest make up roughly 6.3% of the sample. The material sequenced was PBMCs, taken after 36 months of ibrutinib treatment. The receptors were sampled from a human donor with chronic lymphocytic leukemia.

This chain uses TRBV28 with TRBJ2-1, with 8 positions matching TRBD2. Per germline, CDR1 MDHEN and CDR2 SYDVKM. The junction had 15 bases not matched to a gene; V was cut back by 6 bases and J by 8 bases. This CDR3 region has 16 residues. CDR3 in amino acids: CASRRSGIGILDEQFF. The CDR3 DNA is TGTGCCAGCAGGCGTAGCGGGATCGGGATTCTGGATGAGCAGTTCTTC.

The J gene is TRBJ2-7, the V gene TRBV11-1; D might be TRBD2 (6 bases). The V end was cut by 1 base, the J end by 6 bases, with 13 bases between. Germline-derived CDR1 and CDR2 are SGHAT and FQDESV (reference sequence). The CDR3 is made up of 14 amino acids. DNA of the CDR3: TGTGCCAGCAGCTTAGGTGTCGGCGGGGTCGAGCAGTACTTC. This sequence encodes CASSLGVGGVEQYF. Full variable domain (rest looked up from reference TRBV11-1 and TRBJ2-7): EAEVAQSPRYKITEKSQAVAFWCDPISGHATLYWYRQILGQGPELLVQFQDESVVDDSQLPKDRFSAERLKGVDSTLKIQPAELGDSAMYLCASSLGVGGVEQYFGPGTRLTVT.

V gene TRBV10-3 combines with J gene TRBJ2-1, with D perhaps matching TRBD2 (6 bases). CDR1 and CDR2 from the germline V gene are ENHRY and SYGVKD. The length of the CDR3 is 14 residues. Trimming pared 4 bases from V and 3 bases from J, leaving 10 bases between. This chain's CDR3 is CAISGRGDYNEQFF. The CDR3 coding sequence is TGTGCCATCAGTGGGAGGGGAGACTACAATGAGCAGTTCTTC.

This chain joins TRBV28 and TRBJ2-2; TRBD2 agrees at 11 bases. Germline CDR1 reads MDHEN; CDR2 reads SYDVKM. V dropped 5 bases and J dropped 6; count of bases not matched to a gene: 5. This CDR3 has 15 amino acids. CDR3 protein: CASSPWTSGPGELFF. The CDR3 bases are TGTGCCAGCAGTCCCTGGACTAGCGGGCCCGGGGAGCTGTTTTTT.

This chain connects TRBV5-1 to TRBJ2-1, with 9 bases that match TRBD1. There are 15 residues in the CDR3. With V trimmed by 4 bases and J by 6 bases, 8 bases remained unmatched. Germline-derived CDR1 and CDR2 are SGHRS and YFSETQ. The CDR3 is CASSVDRGRGNEQFF. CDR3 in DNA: TGCGCCAGCAGCGTTGACAGGGGGAGAGGCAATGAGCAGTTCTTC.

CDR3 DNA: TGTGCCAGCAGTTTATCCCCGGGCAGAAAGGGGGGCTACACCTTC. It encodes CASSLSPGRKGGYTF. The chain couples TRBV28 to TRBJ1-2; a weak D match, TRBD1 (5 bases). With 1 base removed from V and 8 bases from J, the gap between germline ends came to 17 bases. CDR3 length equals 15 residues. CDR1 and CDR2 from the germline V gene are MDHEN and SYDVKM.

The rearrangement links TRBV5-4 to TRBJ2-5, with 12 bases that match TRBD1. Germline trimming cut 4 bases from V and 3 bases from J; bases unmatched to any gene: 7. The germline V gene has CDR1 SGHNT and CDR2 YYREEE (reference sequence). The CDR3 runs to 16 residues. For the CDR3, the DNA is TGTGCCAGCAGCAGGTGGGGGACAGGGGGCGAAGAGACCCAGTACTTC. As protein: CASSRWGTGGEETQYF.

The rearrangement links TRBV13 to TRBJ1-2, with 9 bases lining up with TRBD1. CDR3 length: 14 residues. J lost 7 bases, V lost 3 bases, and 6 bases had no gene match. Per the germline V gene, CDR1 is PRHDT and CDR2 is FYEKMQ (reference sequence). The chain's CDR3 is CASSFGEDRGGYTF. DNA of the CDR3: TGTGCCAGCAGCTTTGGAGAGGACAGGGGTGGCTACACCTTC.

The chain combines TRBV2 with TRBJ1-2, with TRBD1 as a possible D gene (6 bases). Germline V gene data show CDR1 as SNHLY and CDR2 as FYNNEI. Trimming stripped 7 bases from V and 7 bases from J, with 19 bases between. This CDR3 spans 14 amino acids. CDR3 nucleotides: TGTGCCAGCATTATCATACAGGGTCTGGGTGGCTACACCTTC. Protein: CASIIIQGLGGYTF.

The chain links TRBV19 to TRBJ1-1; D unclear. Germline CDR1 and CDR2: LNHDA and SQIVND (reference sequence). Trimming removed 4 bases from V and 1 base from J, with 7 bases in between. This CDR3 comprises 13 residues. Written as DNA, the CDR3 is TGTGCCAGTAGTAAGGCAGAGAACACTGAAGCTTTCTTT. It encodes CASSKAENTEAFF.

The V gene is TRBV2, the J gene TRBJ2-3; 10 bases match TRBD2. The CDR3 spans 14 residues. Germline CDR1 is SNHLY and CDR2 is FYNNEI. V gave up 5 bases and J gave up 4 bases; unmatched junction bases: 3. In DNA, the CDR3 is TGTGCCAGCAGTTCAGCGGGGGGGCCAGATACGCAGTATTTT. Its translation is CASSSAGGPDTQYF.

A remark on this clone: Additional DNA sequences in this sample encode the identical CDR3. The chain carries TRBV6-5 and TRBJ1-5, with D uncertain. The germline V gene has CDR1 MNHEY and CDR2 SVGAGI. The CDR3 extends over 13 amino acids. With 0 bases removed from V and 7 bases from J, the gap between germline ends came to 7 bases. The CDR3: CASSYSSNQPQHF. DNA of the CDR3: TGTGCCAGCAGTTACTCGAGTAACCAGCCCCAGCATTTT.

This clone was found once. Here the CDR3 reads CASSRGPDYEQYF. CDR3 DNA: TGTGCCAGCAGTAGGGGACCCGACTACGAGCAGTACTTC. The chain joins TRBV6-5 to TRBJ2-7; D tentatively reads TRBD1 or TRBD2 (5 bases each). The germline V and J ends were trimmed by 5 bases and 3 bases, with 11 bases remaining between them. The CDR3 runs 13 residues. CDR1 and CDR2 from the germline V gene are MNHEY and SVGAGI.

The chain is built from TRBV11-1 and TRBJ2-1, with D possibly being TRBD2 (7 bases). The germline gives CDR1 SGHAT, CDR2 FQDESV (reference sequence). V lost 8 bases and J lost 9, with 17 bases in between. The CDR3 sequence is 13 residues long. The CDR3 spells CASWDGGDTEQFF. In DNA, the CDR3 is TGTGCCAGCTGGGATGGGGGGGACACTGAGCAGTTCTTC.

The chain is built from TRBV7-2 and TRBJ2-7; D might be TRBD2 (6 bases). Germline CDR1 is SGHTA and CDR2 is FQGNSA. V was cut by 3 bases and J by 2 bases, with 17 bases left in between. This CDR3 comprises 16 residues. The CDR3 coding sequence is TGTGCCAGCAGCTTTATGGGGGGAGACACTGCCTACGAGCAGTACTTC. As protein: CASSFMGGDTAYEQYF.

CDR3 loop: CASSSNRGTNEKLFF. The CDR3 DNA reads TGTGCCAGCAGCTCCAACAGGGGAACTAATGAAAAACTGTTTTTT. The chain employs TRBV7-9 and TRBJ1-4; 7 bases map to TRBD1. V lost 4 bases to trimming and J lost 1 base; unmatched junction nucleotides: 3. The CDR3 totals 15 residues. In germline, CDR1 is SEHNR, CDR2 FQNEAQ (reference sequence).

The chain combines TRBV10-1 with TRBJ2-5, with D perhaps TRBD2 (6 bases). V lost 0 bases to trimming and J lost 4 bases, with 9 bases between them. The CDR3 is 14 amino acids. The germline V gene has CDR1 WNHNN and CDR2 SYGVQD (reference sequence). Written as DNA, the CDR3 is TGCGCCAGCAGTGAGTCGGGGGGAGGAGAGACCCAGTACTTC. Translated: CASSESGGGETQYF.

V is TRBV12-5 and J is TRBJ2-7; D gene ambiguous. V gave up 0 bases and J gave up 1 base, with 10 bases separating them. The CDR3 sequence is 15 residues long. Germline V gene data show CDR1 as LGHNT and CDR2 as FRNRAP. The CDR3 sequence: CASGLVKGFSYEQYF. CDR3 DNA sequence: TGTGCTAGTGGTTTGGTCAAGGGATTTTCCTACGAGCAGTACTTC.

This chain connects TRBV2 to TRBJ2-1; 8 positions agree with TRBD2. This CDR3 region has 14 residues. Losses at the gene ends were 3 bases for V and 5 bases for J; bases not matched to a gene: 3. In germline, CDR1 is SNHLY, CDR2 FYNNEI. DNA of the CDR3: TGTGCCAGCAGTGAGCGGCGGGGGGACAATGAGCAGTTCTTC. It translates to CASSERRGDNEQFF.

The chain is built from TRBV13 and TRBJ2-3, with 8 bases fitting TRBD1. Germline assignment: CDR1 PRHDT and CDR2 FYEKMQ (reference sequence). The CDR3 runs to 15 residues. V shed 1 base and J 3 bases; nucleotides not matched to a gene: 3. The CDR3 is CASSLATGVTDTQYF. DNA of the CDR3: TGTGCCAGCAGCTTAGCGACAGGGGTGACAGATACGCAGTATTTT.

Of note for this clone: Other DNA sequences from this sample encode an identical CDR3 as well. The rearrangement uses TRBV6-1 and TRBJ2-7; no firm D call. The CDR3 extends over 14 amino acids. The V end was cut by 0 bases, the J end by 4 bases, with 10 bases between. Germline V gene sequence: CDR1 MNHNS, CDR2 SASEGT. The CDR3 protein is CASSEAWALYEQYF. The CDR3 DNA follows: TGTGCCAGCAGTGAAGCCTGGGCCCTATACGAGCAGTACTTC.

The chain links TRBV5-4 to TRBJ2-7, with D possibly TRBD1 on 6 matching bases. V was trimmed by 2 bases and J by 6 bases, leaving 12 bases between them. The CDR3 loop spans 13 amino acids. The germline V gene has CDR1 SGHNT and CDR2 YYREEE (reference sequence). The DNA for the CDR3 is TGTGCCAGCAGCTTCTTGGACAGAGGCGAGCAGTACTTC. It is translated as CASSFLDRGEQYF.